These T cell receptor beta chains were read from a single sample in a study of a mutant IDH1 vaccine in newly diagnosed glioma. Antigen specificity for these receptors is unknown. This table comes from immunoSEQ multiplex PCR, and its TCRdb copy is limited to in-frame clones, with some not included. The sample consists of tens of thousands of clones, around 83% of them appearing once. The sample was PBMCs, taken from a glioma patient whose treatment included an IDH1 peptide vaccine. Receptor source: a woman aged 50 to 60 with glioma. CDR3s include the opening cysteine and the closing phenylalanine or tryptophan. The D gene is left open where the match is weak. Clone size is stated in some rows and not others, as once, few, many or a class when expanded.

d_call,j_call,v_call,clone_size,cdr3_nt,cdr3_aa
TRBD1,TRBJ1-2,TRBV5-1,NA,TGCGCCAGCAGCGGTGGACAGGGGCACTATGGCTACACCTTC,CASSGGQGHYGYTF
TRBD2,TRBJ2-3,TRBV5-8,NA,TGTGCCAGCAGGGCCGGACTAGCGGGGGCCGGAGATACGCAGTATTTT,CASRAGLAGAGDTQYF
TRBD2,TRBJ2-7,TRBV27,once,TGTGCCAGCAGTTTATCGGGACTAGCGGGAGAAGAGCAGTACTTC,CASSLSGLAGEEQYF
TRBD2,TRBJ2-7,TRBV11-2,NA,TGTGCCAGCAGCTACGGGACTAGTCTCTACGAGCAGTACTTC,CASSYGTSLYEQYF
TRBD1,TRBJ1-5,TRBV28,NA,TGTGCCAGCAGTTTAGGAACAGGGGATCAGCCCCAGCATTTT,CASSLGTGDQPQHF
NA,TRBJ1-6,TRBV18,few,TGTGCCAGCTCACCCCAGACAGGCCGACTTCCCCTCCACTTT,CASSPQTGRLPLHF
TRBD1,TRBJ2-1,TRBV10-3,NA,TGTGCCATCAGTGAGCCGAGGGGGACAGGGGTCTCCAATGAGCAGTTCTTC,CAISEPRGTGVSNEQFF
TRBD1,TRBJ1-2,TRBV29-1,few,TGCAGCGTTGAGGTGCCCAGGGGGCTTGGCTACACCTTC,CSVEVPRGLGYTF
NA,TRBJ1-2,TRBV6-6,NA,TGTGCCAGCAGTTACGGGATGGGTTCTAACTATGGCTACACCTTC,CASSYGMGSNYGYTF
NA,TRBJ2-5,TRBV28,NA,TGTGCCAGCAGAGATCAGTGGGGCCAAGAGACCCAGTACTTC,CASRDQWGQETQYF
NA,TRBJ2-1,TRBV7-8,NA,TGTGCCAGCACCCGACGAAAGGACACTAACAATGAGCAGTTCTTC,CASTRRKDTNNEQFF
NA,TRBJ2-1,TRBV29-1,NA,TGCAGCGTTGAGCCTGGGACCATAGGGAATGAGCAGTTCTTC,CSVEPGTIGNEQFF
TRBD1,TRBJ1-5,TRBV27,NA,TGTGCCAGCAGGCCAGACAGGGTTCAGCCCCAGCATTTT,CASRPDRVQPQHF
NA,TRBJ1-3,TRBV9,NA,TGTGCCAGCAGCCCGACCCCTGGAAACACCATATATTTT,CASSPTPGNTIYF
TRBD2,TRBJ2-1,TRBV5-1,NA,TGCGCCAGCAGCTCCTTCCTAGCGGGAGTCAACAATGAGCAGTTCTTC,CASSSFLAGVNNEQFF
TRBD1,TRBJ1-6,TRBV5-6,NA,TGTGCCAGCAGCGGACCGGGACAGGGATCCTCACCCCTCCACTTT,CASSGPGQGSSPLHF
TRBD1,TRBJ1-1,TRBV28,once,TGTGCCAGCAGTTTAGTCAGGGGGCAAGTGGGGGCTTTCTTT,CASSLVRGQVGAFF
TRBD1,TRBJ1-2,TRBV6-1,NA,TGTGCCAGCAGGGAACAGGGGGACTATGGCTACACCTTC,CASREQGDYGYTF
NA,TRBJ2-3,TRBV4-1,NA,TGCGCCAGCCGGAGCACAGGGCCGGGGACAGATACGCAGTATTTT,CASRSTGPGTDTQYF
NA,TRBJ1-5,TRBV7-9,few,TGTGCCAGCAGCTCGGGGGCGCTTTTTAGCAATCAGCCCCAGCATTTT,CASSSGALFSNQPQHF
NA,TRBJ1-5,TRBV27,NA,TGTGCCAGCAGTCCCAGCTCTGGGGACAACAGCAATCAGCCCCAGCATTTT,CASSPSSGDNSNQPQHF
NA,TRBJ2-7,TRBV10-3,NA,TGTGCCATCAGTGAGTCGGGCAGCTCCTACGAGCAGTACTTC,CAISESGSSYEQYF
TRBD2,TRBJ2-2,TRBV4-2,NA,TGTGCCAGCAGCCAAGGGGCGGGAGGAAGTACCGGGGAGCTGTTTTTT,CASSQGAGGSTGELFF
NA,TRBJ1-1,TRBV6-4,NA,TGTGCCAGCAGTTCACAGTTGAACACTGAAGCTTTCTTT,CASSSQLNTEAFF
NA,TRBJ2-7,TRBV28,NA,TGTGCCAGCAGTTCCCCCGGCAGGACGGAGTACGAGCAGTACTTC,CASSSPGRTEYEQYF
TRBD2,TRBJ2-1,TRBV29-1,NA,TGCAGCGTCTCCCCTAGCGGGAGGGCCAGTGAGCAGTTCTTC,CSVSPSGRASEQFF